These 32 T cell receptor beta chains came from one sample sequenced in a study of identical twins. TCRdb used MiXCR to reprocess the 5' RACE reads, holding one entry per CDR3 protein. This repertoire shows hundreds of thousands of distinct CDR3 sequences, 21% found once; its top ten account for approximately 4.3%. The data also belong to a second study, concerning T cells expressing NK-cell markers.

Specimen: PBMCs. The receptors were gathered from a woman younger than 30 in good health.

This clonotype has ten or more counts. The chain links TRBV7-2 to TRBJ1-2, with 12 bases that match TRBD1. V was pared by 5 bases and J by 7 bases, with 5 bases of the junction left unmatched. CDR3 length: 14 residues. CDR1 and CDR2 (germline): SGHTA, FQGNSA. The CDR3 spells CASSPGQGALGYTF. The DNA for the CDR3 is TGTGCCAGCAGCCCGGGACAGGGGGCTCTTGGCTACACCTTC.

Details on this clonotype: The germline gene is not matched at one end of the junction; a read error may be the cause. The CDR3 coding sequence is TGTGCCAGCAGTTTATTGACTAGCGGGACGTCACACTTC. Protein: CASSLLTSGTSHF. The V and J genes are TRBV12-3 or TRBV12-4 and TRBJ2-5, with 11 positions matching TRBD2. This CDR3 has 13 residues.

The rearrangement links TRBV20-1 to TRBJ2-7, with 10 bases aligning to TRBD2. V gave up 3 bases and J gave up 7 bases; unmatched junction bases: 6. The CDR3 consists of 13 residues. Germline CDR1 DFQATT, CDR2 SNEGSKA (reference sequence). CDR3 nucleotide sequence: TGCAGTGCTAGCAAGCGGGGGGGCCTTGAGCAGTACTTC. Translated: CSASKRGGLEQYF.

V usage is TRBV29-1 and J usage is TRBJ1-2; D remains ambiguous. Trimming removed 3 bases from V and 3 bases from J, with 11 bases in between. This CDR3 has 13 amino acids. The germline gives CDR1 SQVTM, CDR2 ANQGSEA. The CDR3 nucleotides read TGCAGCGTTGAGGCAGGTTTGGACTATGGCTACACCTTC. Amino acids: CSVEAGLDYGYTF. The full variable domain, in which reference TRBV29-1 and TRBJ1-2 provide the parts outside the CDR3, is SAVISQKPSRDICQRGTSLTIQCQVDSQVTMMFWYRQQPGQSLTLIATANQGSEATYESGFVIDKFPISRPNLTFSTLTVSNMSPEDSSIYLCSVEAGLDYGYTFGSGTRLTVV.

This clonotype was observed a handful of times. The rearrangement joins TRBV20-1 to TRBJ1-5, with 9 positions matching TRBD1. The V segment lost 3 bases and the J segment 7 bases; nucleotides outside the gene matches: 10. Per the germline V gene, CDR1 is DFQATT and CDR2 is SNEGSKA (reference sequence). The CDR3 contains 15 residues. The CDR3 DNA sequence: TGCAGTGCTAGGGTCGACACAGGGGGCGGGCAGCCCCAGCATTTT. The encoded protein is CSARVDTGGGQPQHF.

This clonotype appeared a few times. The chain employs TRBV3-1 and TRBJ2-3; 7 nucleotides line up with TRBD2. Germline CDR1 is LGHDT and CDR2 is YNNKEL (reference sequence). V gave up 6 bases and J gave up 3 bases; unmatched junction bases: 15. The length of the CDR3 is 17 residues. The chain's CDR3 is CASSRFATSASTDTQYF. The CDR3 bases are TGTGCCAGCAGTCGCTTCGCTACTAGCGCATCAACAGATACGCAGTATTTT.

This clonotype appeared a few times. This chain joins TRBV12-3 or TRBV12-4 and TRBJ2-7; 8 bases are shared with TRBD2. The CDR3 has 15 residues. V gave up 5 bases and J gave up 4 bases; unmatched junction bases: 10. CDR3 bases: TGTGCCAGCAGTCCCGGGGCGGGGGGTTGGTACGAGCAGTACTTC. Protein product: CASSPGAGGWYEQYF.

This clonotype has just a few counts. The chain is built from TRBV5-1 and TRBJ2-1; D is undetermined. Germline CDR1 SGHRS, CDR2 YFSETQ. V was clipped by 2 bases and J by 7 bases, with 10 bases between them. CDR3 length: 13 amino acids. The CDR3 DNA follows: TGCGCCAGCAGCTTACTAATAGGGAATGAGCAGTTCTTC. This translates into CASSLLIGNEQFF.

The J gene is TRBJ2-2, the V gene TRBV9; D is undetermined. Trimming cost V 2 bases and J 3 bases, with 5 bases left between them. CDR1 SGDLS and CDR2 YYNGEE come from the germline V gene. The CDR3 covers 13 residues. The CDR3 spells CASSVVHTGELFF. Here the CDR3 DNA reads TGTGCCAGCAGCGTCGTGCACACCGGGGAGCTGTTTTTT.

This chain uses TRBV9 with TRBJ2-1; D not resolved. V was clipped by 4 bases and J by 4 bases, with 18 bases between them. Germline loops: CDR1 SGDLS, CDR2 YYNGEE. CDR3 length equals 16 residues. The DNA of the CDR3 is TGTGCCAGCAGCAGCCAGTTGGAAGTTCGGTACAATGAGCAGTTCTTC. It yields the protein CASSSQLEVRYNEQFF.

V gene TRBV5-1 combines with J gene TRBJ2-5, with 7 bases lining up with TRBD1. V lost 1 base, J lost 4 bases, and 7 bases stayed unmatched. The CDR3 is 15 residues long. Germline values: CDR1 SGHRS, CDR2 YFSETQ. The DNA of the CDR3 is TGCGCCAGCAGCTTGTTCGGACAGGCTGGAGAGACCCAGTACTTC. Translation: CASSLFGQAGETQYF.

The chain links TRBV4-3 to TRBJ1-2; 11 nucleotides agree with TRBD1. Losses at the gene ends were 4 bases for V and 7 bases for J; bases not matched to a gene: 17. CDR1 and CDR2 from the germline V gene are LGHNA and YSLEER. The CDR3 has 18 residues. The DNA for the CDR3 is TGCGCCAGCAGCCTGGTACCAGGACAGGGGGCCTCTCTCACTGGCTACACCTTC. It encodes CASSLVPGQGASLTGYTF.

V is TRBV7-9 and J is TRBJ1-6; tentative D call: TRBD1 (5 bases). Germline V lookup: CDR1 SEHNR, CDR2 FQNEAQ (reference sequence). V was clipped by 5 bases and J by 9 bases, with 14 bases between them. The CDR3 consists of 14 residues. The CDR3 loop is CASSPVRVGSPLHF. In DNA, the CDR3 is TGTGCCAGCAGCCCCGTCAGGGTCGGTTCACCCCTCCACTTT.

The sample holds one count of this clonotype. The chain joins TRBV7-2 to TRBJ2-1, with a possible D match to TRBD2 (6 bases). CDR3 length equals 15 residues. The germline V and J ends were trimmed by 8 bases and 6 bases, with 20 bases remaining between them. Germline values: CDR1 SGHTA, CDR2 FQGNSA. The CDR3, as DNA: TGTGCCAGCGTAACCGGGCGGGGAGGAACCAATGAGCAGTTCTTC. It yields the protein CASVTGRGGTNEQFF.

The chain recombines TRBV30 with TRBJ2-7; the match to TRBD2 covers 8 bases. Losses at the gene ends were 0 bases for V and 5 bases for J; bases not matched to a gene: 9. Germline CDR1 reads GTSNPN; CDR2 reads SVGIG (reference sequence). This CDR3 has 15 residues. The CDR3 DNA sequence: TGTGCCTGGAGTGTAAACGGGAGGGCCCTTAACGAGCAGTACTTC. Residues: CAWSVNGRALNEQYF.

This chain uses TRBV11-2 with TRBJ2-4; D possibly corresponds to TRBD2 (7 bases). Germline CDR1 reads SGHAT; CDR2 reads FQNNGV. V lost 6 bases to trimming and J lost 0 bases, with 15 bases between them. The CDR3 spans 16 residues. This CDR3 is CASREGGRVAKNIQYF. The DNA for the CDR3 is TGTGCCAGCAGAGAGGGGGGGAGAGTAGCCAAAAACATTCAGTACTTC.

The chain couples TRBV9 to TRBJ2-2; TRBD2 matches 9 bases. The CDR3 has 16 amino acids. Germline V gives CDR1 SGDLS, CDR2 YYNGEE. The V segment lost 0 bases and the J segment 3 bases; nucleotides outside the gene matches: 3. The CDR3 region has the DNA TGTGCCAGCAGCGTAGTAAGCGGGGGGTACACCGGGGAGCTGTTTTTT. It encodes CASSVVSGGYTGELFF. The entire variable domain, with the rest obtained from reference TRBV9 and TRBJ2-2, is as follows: DSGVTQTPKHLITATGQRVTLRCSPRSGDLSVYWYQQSLDQGLQFLIQYYNGEERAKGNILERFSAQQFPDLHSELNLSSLELGDSALYFCASSVVSGGYTGELFFGEGSRLTVL.

The sample holds a few counts of this clonotype. CDR3 loop: CAIRGRQGKDEQYF. CDR3 nucleotide sequence: TGTGCCATCAGGGGAAGACAGGGTAAGGACGAGCAGTACTTC. This chain joins TRBV10-3 and TRBJ2-7; 7 nucleotides line up with TRBD1. The V segment lost 6 bases and the J segment 5 bases; nucleotides outside the gene matches: 10. This CDR3 comprises 14 residues. CDR1 is ENHRY, CDR2 SYGVKD, per germline.

This chain links TRBV12-3 or TRBV12-4 with TRBJ2-5, with D tentatively TRBD1 (6 bases). The CDR3 extends over 14 amino acids. The V gene lost 4 bases and the J gene lost 0 bases, with 9 bases spanning the gap. The CDR3 loop is CASSSQGNQETQYF. CDR3 coding DNA: TGTGCCAGCAGTTCTCAGGGGAACCAAGAGACCCAGTACTTC.

This clonotype was recorded at least ten times. This chain joins TRBV20-1 and TRBJ2-3; TRBD2 agrees at 7 bases. This CDR3 has 12 amino acids. With 6 bases clipped from V and 3 bases from J, the junction kept 3 bases outside the gene matches. Germline assignment: CDR1 DFQATT and CDR2 SNEGSKA (reference sequence). CDR3 in amino acids: CSAQAGTDTQYF. Here the CDR3 DNA reads TGCAGTGCCCAAGCGGGGACAGATACGCAGTATTTT.

V and J are TRBV5-1 and TRBJ2-5, with D possibly being TRBD1 (5 bases). Trimming left V 0 bases short and J 4 bases short, with 10 bases between. The CDR3 consists of 14 residues. CDR1 is SGHRS and CDR2 is YFSETQ in the germline V gene. Here the CDR3 reads CASSLDFRGETQYF. In nucleotides, the CDR3 is TGCGCCAGCAGCTTGGATTTTAGGGGAGAGACCCAGTACTTC.

V gene TRBV20-1 combines with J gene TRBJ1-5; no clear D gene. This CDR3 spans 13 amino acids. In germline, CDR1 is DFQATT, CDR2 SNEGSKA (reference sequence). V dropped 5 bases and J dropped 0 bases, with 8 bases sitting between them. The CDR3 DNA follows: TGCAGTGCTTTACAGAATAGCAATCAGCCCCAGCATTTT. Amino acids: CSALQNSNQPQHF.

This clonotype was picked up a small number of times. The chain recombines TRBV20-1 with TRBJ2-4; the D gene is possibly TRBD2 (6 bases). Trimming took off 2 bases at V and 3 bases at J, with 14 bases between the two ends. The CDR3 extends over 15 amino acids. The germline CDR1 and CDR2 sequences are DFQATT and SNEGSKA (reference sequence). CDR3 amino acids: CSARKGGEDKNIQYF. CDR3 DNA sequence: TGCAGTGCTAGAAAAGGAGGGGAGGACAAAAACATTCAGTACTTC.

The CDR3 nucleotides are TGTGCCATCAGCGGACTGGCCTACAATGAGCAGTTCTTC. Its protein product is CAISGLAYNEQFF. The chain is built from TRBV10-3 and TRBJ2-1, with D maybe TRBD2 (5 bases). V was pared by 6 bases and J by 2 bases, with 8 bases between. The CDR3 covers 13 residues. Germline V lookup: CDR1 ENHRY, CDR2 SYGVKD.

The chain couples TRBV18 to TRBJ2-1; D may be TRBD1 or TRBD2 (6 bases each). Germline V gene data show CDR1 as KGHSH and CDR2 as LQKENI. Trimming pared 4 bases from V and 5 bases from J, leaving 15 bases between. The CDR3 is 15 residues long. The chain's CDR3 is CASSLLGGPNNEQFF. The CDR3 nucleotides read TGTGCCAGCTCACTCCTCGGGGGCCCCAACAATGAGCAGTTCTTC.

The chain couples TRBV3-1 to TRBJ2-3; 8 nucleotides agree with TRBD2. Unmatched junction bases numbered 6, after V lost 0 bases and J lost 1 base. This CDR3 comprises 17 residues. Germline V CDR1 and CDR2: LGHDT, YNNKEL (reference sequence). The CDR3 loop is CASSQDRWREGTDTQYF. The CDR3 bases are TGTGCCAGCAGCCAAGATCGGTGGCGGGAGGGCACAGATACGCAGTATTTT.

This clonotype came up a few times. V and J are TRBV7-2 and TRBJ2-5, with TRBD1 identical over 8 bases. The CDR3 loop spans 16 amino acids. With V trimmed by 7 bases and J by 5 bases, 15 bases remained unmatched. Germline CDR1 SGHTA, CDR2 FQGNSA. In DNA form, the CDR3 reads TGTGCCAGCACTCGCCCCCCAGGACAGGGTCTTGAGACCCAGTACTTC. This codes for CASTRPPGQGLETQYF. The full variable domain, rest sourced from reference TRBV7-2 and TRBJ2-5, is GAGVSQSPSNKVTEKGKDVELRCDPISGHTALYWYRQSLGQGLEFLIYFQGNSAPDKSGLPSDRFSAERTGGSVSTLTIQRTQQEDSAVYLCASTRPPGQGLETQYFGPGTRLLVL.

This clonotype was detected only a few times. The rearrangement uses TRBV29-1 and TRBJ2-3; D is undetermined. CDR3 length: 13 residues. V lost 7 bases, J lost 3 bases, and 14 bases lay in between. The germline gives CDR1 SQVTM, CDR2 ANQGSEA. The CDR3 here is CSEGPSSTDTQYF. The DNA for the CDR3 is TGCAGCGAAGGCCCATCGAGTACAGATACGCAGTATTTT.

In its sample, this clonotype was seen many times. V usage is TRBV20-1 and J usage is TRBJ2-6; possibly TRBD1 for D (6 bases). This CDR3 has 16 amino acids. Germline CDR1 and CDR2: DFQATT and SNEGSKA (reference sequence). The V gene lost 5 bases and the J gene lost 0 bases, with 14 bases spanning the gap. The CDR3 reads CSADTGSPSGANVLTF. The CDR3 coding sequence is TGCAGTGCTGATACAGGGTCACCCTCTGGGGCCAACGTCCTGACTTTC.

This clonotype has just one count. The rearrangement joins TRBV29-1 to TRBJ1-1; D may be TRBD1 (5 bases). Germline-derived CDR1 and CDR2 are SQVTM and ANQGSEA. The CDR3 length is 12 residues. V was pared by 2 bases and J by 11 bases, with 15 bases between. CDR3 bases: TGCAGCGTTGAACAGGGTACGTTTAAGGCTTTCTTT. Translation gives CSVEQGTFKAFF.

The chain uses TRBV7-9 and TRBJ2-7, with 10 bases lining up with TRBD1. Unmatched junction bases numbered 6, after V lost 2 bases and J lost 5 bases. This CDR3 has 15 residues. CDR1 SEHNR and CDR2 FQNEAQ come from the germline V gene (reference sequence). The CDR3 DNA follows: TGTGCCAGCAGCTTACGGACAGGGGGTTTCGACGAGCAGTACTTC. This encodes CASSLRTGGFDEQYF. The full variable domain, in which reference TRBV7-9 and TRBJ2-7 provide the parts outside the CDR3, is DTGVSQNPRHKITKRGQNVTFRCDPISEHNRLYWYRQTLGQGPEFLTYFQNEAQLEKSRLLSDRFSAERPKGSFSTLEIQRTEQGDSAMYLCASSLRTGGFDEQYFGPGTRLTVT.

This clonotype occurred a few times. This chain links TRBV12-3 or TRBV12-4 with TRBJ2-1; 8 bases fit TRBD2. V gave up 3 bases and J gave up 9 bases; unmatched junction bases: 13. The CDR3 is made up of 16 amino acids. CDR3 sequence reads: CASSFWGAGASGEQFF. The CDR3 DNA reads as TGTGCCAGCAGTTTTTGGGGAGCGGGGGCCTCGGGTGAGCAGTTCTTC.